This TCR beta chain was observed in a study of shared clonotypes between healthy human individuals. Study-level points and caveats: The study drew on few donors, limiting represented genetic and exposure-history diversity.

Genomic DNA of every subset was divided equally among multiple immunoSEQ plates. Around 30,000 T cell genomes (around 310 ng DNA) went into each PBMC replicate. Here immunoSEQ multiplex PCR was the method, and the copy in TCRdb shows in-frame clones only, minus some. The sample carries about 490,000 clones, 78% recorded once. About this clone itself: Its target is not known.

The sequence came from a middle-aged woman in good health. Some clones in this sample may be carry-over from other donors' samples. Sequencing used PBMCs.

The chain's CDR3 is CASSHPGTHEQYF. As DNA, the CDR3 is TGTGCCAGCAGCCACCCCGGGACGCACGAGCAGTACTTC. This chain joins TRBV7-2 and TRBJ2-7; the D gene could be TRBD1 or TRBD2 (5 bases each). Trimming took off 5 bases at V and 5 bases at J, with 13 bases between the two ends. Germline CDR1 is SGHTA and CDR2 is FQGNSA. This CDR3 spans 13 amino acids.